This T cell receptor (beta chain) was identified in a study of control samples from healthy donors and cancer patients. Data came from immunoSEQ multiplex PCR; TCRdb stores just in-frame clones and leaves some out. The data contain about 120,000 clones, about 91% of them singletons. Deletions cut 0 bases from V and 5 bases from J, with 17 bases between. The CDR3 is 17 residues long. Germline loops: CDR1 SGHRS, CDR2 YFSETQ. Sequenced input: blood. The clonotype was recovered from a man in his forties or fifties in good health. This sequence joins TRBV5-1 and TRBJ2-2; the D call may be TRBD1 or TRBD2 (5 bases each). The CDR3 DNA follows: TGCGCCAGCAGCTTGGACTTGGGACGGGCTCGGACCGGGGAGCTGTTTTTT. Protein sequence: CASSLDLGRARTGELFF.